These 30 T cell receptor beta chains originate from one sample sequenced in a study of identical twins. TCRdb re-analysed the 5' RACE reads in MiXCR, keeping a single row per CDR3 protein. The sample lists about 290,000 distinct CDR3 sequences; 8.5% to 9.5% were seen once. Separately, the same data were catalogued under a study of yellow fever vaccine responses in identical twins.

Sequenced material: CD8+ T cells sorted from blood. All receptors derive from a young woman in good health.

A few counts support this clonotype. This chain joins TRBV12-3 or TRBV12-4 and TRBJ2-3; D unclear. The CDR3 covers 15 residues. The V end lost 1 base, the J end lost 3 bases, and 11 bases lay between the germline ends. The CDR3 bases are TGTGCCAGCAGTTTAGTTTTATCCGGGACAGATACGCAGTATTTT. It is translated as CASSLVLSGTDTQYF.

CDR3 amino acids: CASSLIAGGEETQYF. The CDR3, as DNA: TGTGCCAGCAGTTTAATAGCGGGAGGGGAAGAGACCCAGTACTTC. The genes are TRBV27 and TRBJ2-5; the match to TRBD2 covers 11 bases. CDR1 and CDR2 from the germline V gene are MNHEY and SMNVEV (reference sequence). The CDR3 consists of 15 residues. The trim removed 2 bases at V and 3 bases at J, leaving 2 bases unmatched.

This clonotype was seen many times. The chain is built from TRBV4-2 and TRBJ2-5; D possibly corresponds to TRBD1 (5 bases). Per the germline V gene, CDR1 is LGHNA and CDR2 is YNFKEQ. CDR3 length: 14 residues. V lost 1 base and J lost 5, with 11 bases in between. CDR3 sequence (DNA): TGTGCCAGCAGCCAAGCTACAGGCGTGGAGACCCAGTACTTC. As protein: CASSQATGVETQYF.

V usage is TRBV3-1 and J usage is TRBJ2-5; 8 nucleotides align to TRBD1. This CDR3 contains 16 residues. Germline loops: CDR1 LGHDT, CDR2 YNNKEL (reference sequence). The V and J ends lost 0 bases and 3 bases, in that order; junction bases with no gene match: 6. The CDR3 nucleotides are TGTGCCAGCAGCCAAGAAGCCACAGGGGGAGAAGAGACCCAGTACTTC. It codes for CASSQEATGGEETQYF.

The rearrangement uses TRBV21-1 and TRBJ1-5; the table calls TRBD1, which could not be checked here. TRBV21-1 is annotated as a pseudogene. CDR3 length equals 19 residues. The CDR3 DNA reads TGTGCCAGCAGGCTTAGCACAGGTTCGACAGATTATAGCAATCAGCCCCAGCATTTT. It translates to CASRLSTGSTDYSNQPQHF.

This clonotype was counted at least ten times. The chain's CDR3 is CASSARRGETQYF. The CDR3, as DNA: TGTGCCAGCAGCGCAAGGAGGGGGGAGACCCAGTACTTC. The chain links TRBV4-2 to TRBJ2-5, with D possibly called TRBD1 or TRBD2 (6 bases each). Germline V CDR1 and CDR2: LGHNA, YNFKEQ. The CDR3 spans 13 residues. V was clipped by 5 bases and J by 5 bases, with 12 bases between them.

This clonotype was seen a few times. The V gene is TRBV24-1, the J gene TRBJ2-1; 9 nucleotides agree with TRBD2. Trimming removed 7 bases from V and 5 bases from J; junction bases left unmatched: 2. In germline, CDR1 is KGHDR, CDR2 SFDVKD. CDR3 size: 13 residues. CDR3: CATRGGGDNEQFF. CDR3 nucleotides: TGTGCCACCAGGGGCGGGGGGGACAATGAGCAGTTCTTC.

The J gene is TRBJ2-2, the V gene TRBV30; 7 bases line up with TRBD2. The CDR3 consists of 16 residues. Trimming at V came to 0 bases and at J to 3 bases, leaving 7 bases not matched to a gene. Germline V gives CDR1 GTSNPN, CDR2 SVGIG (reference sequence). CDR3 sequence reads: CAWSVPGGGYTGELFF. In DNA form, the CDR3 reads TGTGCCTGGAGTGTACCGGGAGGAGGGTACACCGGGGAGCTGTTTTTT.

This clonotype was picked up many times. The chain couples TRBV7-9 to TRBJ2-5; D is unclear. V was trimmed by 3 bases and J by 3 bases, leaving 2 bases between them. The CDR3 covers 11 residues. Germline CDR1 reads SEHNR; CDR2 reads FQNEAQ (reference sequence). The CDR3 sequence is CASSFKETQYF. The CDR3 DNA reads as TGTGCCAGCAGCTTCAAAGAGACCCAGTACTTC.

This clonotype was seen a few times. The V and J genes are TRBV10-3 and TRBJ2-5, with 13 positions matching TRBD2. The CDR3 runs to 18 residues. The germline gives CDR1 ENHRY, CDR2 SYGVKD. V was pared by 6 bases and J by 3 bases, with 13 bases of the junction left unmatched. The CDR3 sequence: CAISLNPKTSGGKETQYF. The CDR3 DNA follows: TGTGCCATCAGCCTGAATCCGAAGACTAGCGGGGGGAAAGAGACCCAGTACTTC.

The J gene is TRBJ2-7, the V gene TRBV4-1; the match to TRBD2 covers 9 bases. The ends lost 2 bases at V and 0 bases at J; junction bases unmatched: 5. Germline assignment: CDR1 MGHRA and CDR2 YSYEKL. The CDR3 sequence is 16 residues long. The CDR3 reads CASSQPSGNPSYEQYF. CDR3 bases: TGCGCCAGCAGCCAACCTAGCGGGAATCCCTCCTACGAGCAGTACTTC.

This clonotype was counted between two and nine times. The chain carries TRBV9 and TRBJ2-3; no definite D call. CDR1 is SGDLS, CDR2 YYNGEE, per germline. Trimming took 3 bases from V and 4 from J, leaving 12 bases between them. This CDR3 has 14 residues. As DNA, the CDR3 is TGTGCCAGCAGCGCTCTTGCCAGTCCAGATACGCAGTATTTT. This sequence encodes CASSALASPDTQYF. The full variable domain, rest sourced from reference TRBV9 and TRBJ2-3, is DSGVTQTPKHLITATGQRVTLRCSPRSGDLSVYWYQQSLDQGLQFLIQYYNGEERAKGNILERFSAQQFPDLHSELNLSSLELGDSALYFCASSALASPDTQYFGPGTRLTVL.

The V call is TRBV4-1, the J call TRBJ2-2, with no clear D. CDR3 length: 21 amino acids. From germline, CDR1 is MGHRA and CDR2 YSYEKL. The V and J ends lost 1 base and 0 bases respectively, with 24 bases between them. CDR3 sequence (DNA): TGCGCCAGCAGCCAAGGTCCAAGCCCTCGACCCGGACCCTCGAACACCGGGGAGCTGTTTTTT. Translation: CASSQGPSPRPGPSNTGELFF.

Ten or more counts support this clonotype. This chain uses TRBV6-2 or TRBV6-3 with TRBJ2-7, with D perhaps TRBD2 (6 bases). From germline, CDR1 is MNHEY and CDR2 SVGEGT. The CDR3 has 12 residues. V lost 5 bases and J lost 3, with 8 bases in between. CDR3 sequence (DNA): TGTGCCAGCAGTCCGGGACTCTACGAGCAGTACTTC. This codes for CASSPGLYEQYF.

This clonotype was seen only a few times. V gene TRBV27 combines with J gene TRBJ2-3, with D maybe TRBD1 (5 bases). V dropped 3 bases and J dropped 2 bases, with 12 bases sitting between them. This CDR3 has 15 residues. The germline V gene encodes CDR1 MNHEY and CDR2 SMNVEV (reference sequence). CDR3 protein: CASSFGALFTDTQYF. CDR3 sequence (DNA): TGTGCCAGCAGTTTTGGGGCCTTATTCACAGATACGCAGTATTTT.

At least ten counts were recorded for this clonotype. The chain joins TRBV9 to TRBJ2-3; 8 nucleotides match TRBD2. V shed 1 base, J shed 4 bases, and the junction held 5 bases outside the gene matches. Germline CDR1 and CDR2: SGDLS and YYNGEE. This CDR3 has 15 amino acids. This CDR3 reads CASSVSGGEADTQYF. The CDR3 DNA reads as TGTGCCAGCAGCGTATCCGGGGGGGAGGCAGATACGCAGTATTTT.

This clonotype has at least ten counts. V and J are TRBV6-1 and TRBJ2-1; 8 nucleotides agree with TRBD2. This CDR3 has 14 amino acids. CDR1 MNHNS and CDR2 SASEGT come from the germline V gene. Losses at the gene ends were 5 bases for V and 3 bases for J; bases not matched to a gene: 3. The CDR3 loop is CASSRSGSYNEQFF. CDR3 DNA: TGTGCCAGCAGTAGAAGCGGGAGCTACAATGAGCAGTTCTTC.

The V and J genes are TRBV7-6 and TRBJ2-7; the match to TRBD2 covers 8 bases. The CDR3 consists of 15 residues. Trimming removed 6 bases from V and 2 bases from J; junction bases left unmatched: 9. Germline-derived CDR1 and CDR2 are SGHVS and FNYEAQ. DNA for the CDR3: TGTGCCAGCAGTGAGAGCGGGAGCCGTCCCTACGAGCAGTACTTC. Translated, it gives CASSESGSRPYEQYF.

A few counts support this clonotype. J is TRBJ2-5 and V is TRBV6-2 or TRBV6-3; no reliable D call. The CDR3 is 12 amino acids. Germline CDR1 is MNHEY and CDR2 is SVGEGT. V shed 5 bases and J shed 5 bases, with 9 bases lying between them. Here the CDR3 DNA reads TGTGCCAGCAGTATAGATCGGGAGACCCAGTACTTC. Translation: CASSIDRETQYF.

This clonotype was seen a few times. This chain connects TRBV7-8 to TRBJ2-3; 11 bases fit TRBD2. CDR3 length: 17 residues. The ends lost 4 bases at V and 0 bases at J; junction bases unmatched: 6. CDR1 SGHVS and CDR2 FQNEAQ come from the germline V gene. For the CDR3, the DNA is TGTGCCAGCAGCTCGCTAGCGGGGGGCCTTAGCACAGATACGCAGTATTTT. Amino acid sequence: CASSSLAGGLSTDTQYF.

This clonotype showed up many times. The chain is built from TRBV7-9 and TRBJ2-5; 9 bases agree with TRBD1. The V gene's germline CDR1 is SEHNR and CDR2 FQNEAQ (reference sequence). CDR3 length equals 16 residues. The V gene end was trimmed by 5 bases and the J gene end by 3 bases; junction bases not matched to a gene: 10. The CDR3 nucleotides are TGTGCCAGCAGCGCGAGGGACAGGGCATATGAAGAGACCCAGTACTTC. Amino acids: CASSARDRAYEETQYF.

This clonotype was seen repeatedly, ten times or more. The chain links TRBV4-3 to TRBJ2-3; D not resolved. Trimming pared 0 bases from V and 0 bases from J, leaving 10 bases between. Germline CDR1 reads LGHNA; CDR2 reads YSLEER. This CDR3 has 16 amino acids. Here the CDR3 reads CASSQDFGFSTDTQYF. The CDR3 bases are TGCGCCAGCAGCCAAGATTTCGGCTTTAGCACAGATACGCAGTATTTT.

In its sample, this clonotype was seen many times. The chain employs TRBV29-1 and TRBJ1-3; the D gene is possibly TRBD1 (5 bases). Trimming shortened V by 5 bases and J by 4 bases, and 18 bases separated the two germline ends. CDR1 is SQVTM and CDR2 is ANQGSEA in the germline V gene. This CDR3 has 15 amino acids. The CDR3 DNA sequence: TGCAGCGTTCGGGGCTTGAAAAACGACGGAAACACCATATATTTT. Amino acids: CSVRGLKNDGNTIYF.

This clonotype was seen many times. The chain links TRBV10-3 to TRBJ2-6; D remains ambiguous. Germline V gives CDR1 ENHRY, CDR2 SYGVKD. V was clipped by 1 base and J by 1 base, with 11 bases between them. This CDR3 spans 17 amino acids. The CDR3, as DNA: TGTGCCATCAGTGAGTTTCCCATGGAATCTGGGGCCAACGTCCTGACTTTC. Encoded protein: CAISEFPMESGANVLTF.

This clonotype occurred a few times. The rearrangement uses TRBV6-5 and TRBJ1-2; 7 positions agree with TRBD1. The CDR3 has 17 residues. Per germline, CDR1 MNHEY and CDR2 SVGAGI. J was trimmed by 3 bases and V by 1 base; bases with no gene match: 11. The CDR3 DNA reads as TGTGCCAGCAGTTACTACCCGGGACAGCCTAACGACTATGGCTACACCTTC. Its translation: CASSYYPGQPNDYGYTF.

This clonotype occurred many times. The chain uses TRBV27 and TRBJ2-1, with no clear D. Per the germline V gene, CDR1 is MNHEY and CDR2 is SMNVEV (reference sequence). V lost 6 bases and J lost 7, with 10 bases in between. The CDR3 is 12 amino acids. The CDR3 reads CASRLGKNEQFF. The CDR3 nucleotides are TGTGCCAGCAGGTTGGGTAAGAATGAGCAGTTCTTC.

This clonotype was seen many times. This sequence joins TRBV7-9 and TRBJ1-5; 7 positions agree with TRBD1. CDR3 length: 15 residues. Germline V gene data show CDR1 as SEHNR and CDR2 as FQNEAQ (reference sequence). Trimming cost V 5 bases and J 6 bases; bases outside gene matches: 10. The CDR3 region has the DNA TGTGCCAGCAGCCTCGACAGGGAGGCGGGTCAGCCCCAGCATTTT. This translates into CASSLDREAGQPQHF.

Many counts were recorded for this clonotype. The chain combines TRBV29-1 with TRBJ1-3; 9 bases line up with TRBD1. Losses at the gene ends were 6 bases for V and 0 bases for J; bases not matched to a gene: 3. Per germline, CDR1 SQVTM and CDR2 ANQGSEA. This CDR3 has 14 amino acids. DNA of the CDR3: TGCAGCGTCGGGACAGGGACCTCTGGAAACACCATATATTTT. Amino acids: CSVGTGTSGNTIYF.

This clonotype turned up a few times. The CDR3 loop is CASSQAGLAEQETQYF. The CDR3 DNA is TGTGCCAGCAGCCAGGCCGGACTAGCGGAGCAAGAGACCCAGTACTTC. V is TRBV3-1 and J is TRBJ2-5; 10 bases fit TRBD2. Trimming at V came to 3 bases and at J to 2 bases, leaving 6 bases not matched to a gene. The CDR3 is made up of 16 amino acids. The germline V gene has CDR1 LGHDT and CDR2 YNNKEL (reference sequence).

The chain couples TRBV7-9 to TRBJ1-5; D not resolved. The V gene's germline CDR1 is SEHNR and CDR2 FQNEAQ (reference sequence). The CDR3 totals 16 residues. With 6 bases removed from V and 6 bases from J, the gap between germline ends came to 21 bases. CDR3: CASRTWRFGPRQPQHF. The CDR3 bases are TGTGCCAGCAGAACCTGGCGGTTCGGTCCCCGTCAGCCCCAGCATTTT.